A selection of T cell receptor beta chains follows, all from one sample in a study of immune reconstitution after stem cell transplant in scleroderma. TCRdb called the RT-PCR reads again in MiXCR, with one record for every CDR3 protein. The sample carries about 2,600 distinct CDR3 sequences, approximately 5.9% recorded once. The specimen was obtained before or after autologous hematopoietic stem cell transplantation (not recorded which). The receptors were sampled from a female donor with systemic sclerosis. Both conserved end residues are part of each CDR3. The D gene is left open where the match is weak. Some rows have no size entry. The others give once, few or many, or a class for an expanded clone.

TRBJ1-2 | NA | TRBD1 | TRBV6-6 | CASFGTDYGYTF | TGTGCCAGTTTCGGGACAGACTATGGCTACACCTTC
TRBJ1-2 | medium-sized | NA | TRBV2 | CASNSGIYGYTF | TGTGCCAGCAATTCGGGGATCTATGGCTACACCTTC
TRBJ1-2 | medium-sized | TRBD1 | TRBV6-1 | CASRDRKFFNYGYTF | TGTGCCAGCAGGGACAGGAAGTTTTTTAACTATGGCTACACCTTC
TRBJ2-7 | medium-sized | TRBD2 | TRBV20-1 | CSARGLAGSSYEQYF | TGCAGTGCTAGAGGTCTAGCGGGATCAAGCTACGAGCAGTACTTC
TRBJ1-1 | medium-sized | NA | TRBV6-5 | CASARNRNTEAFF | TGTGCCAGCGCCAGGAACAGGAACACTGAAGCTTTCTTT
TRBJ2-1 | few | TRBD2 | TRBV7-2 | CASSQGLAGGNEQFF | TGTGCCAGCAGCCAGGGACTAGCGGGAGGGAATGAGCAGTTCTTC
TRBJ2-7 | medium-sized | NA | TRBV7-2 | CASSSAGQSHEQYF | TGTGCCAGCAGCTCCGCGGGACAGTCCCACGAGCAGTACTTC
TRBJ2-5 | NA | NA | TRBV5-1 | CASSLGARTKETQYF | TGCGCCAGCAGCTTGGGGGCCAGAACTAAAGAGACCCAGTACTTC
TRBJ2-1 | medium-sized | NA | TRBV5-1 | CASSFPSDEQFF | TGCGCCAGCAGCTTTCCCTCAGATGAGCAGTTCTTC
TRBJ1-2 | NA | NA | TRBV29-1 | CSVGDPGRGGYTF | TGCAGCGTTGGGGACCCAGGAAGGGGTGGCTACACCTTC
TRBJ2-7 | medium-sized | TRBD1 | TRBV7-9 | CASSSLRTGDEQYF | TGTGCCAGCAGCTCCCTTAGGACAGGGGACGAGCAGTACTTC
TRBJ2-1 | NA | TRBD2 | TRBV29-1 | CSVPPGLAYNEQFF | TGCAGCGTTCCCCCGGGACTAGCGTACAATGAGCAGTTCTTC
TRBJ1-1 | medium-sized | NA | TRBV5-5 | CASSLVTGNTEAFF | TGTGCCAGCAGCTTGGTGACAGGGAACACTGAAGCTTTCTTT